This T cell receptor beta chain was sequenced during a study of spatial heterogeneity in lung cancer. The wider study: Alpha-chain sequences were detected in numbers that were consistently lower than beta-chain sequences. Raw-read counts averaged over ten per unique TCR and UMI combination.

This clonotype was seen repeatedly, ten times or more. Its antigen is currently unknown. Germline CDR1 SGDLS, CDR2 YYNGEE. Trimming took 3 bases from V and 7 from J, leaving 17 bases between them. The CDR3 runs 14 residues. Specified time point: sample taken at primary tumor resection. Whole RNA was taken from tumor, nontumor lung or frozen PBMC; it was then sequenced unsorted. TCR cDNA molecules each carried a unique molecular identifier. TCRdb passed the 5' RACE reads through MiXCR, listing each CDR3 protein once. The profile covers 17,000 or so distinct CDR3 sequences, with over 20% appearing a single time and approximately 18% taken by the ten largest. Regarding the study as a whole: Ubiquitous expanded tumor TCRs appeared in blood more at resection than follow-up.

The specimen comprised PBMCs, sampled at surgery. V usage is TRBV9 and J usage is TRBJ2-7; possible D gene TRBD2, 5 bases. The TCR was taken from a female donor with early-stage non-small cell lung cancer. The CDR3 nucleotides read TGTGCCAGCAGCGCAAGACGGGGTTCGCGGGAGCAGTACTTC. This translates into CASSARRGSREQYF.